The 22 T cell receptor beta chains below all came from one sample that was sequenced in a study of tumor and adjacent non-tumor tissue in lung cancer. Three rounds of nested PCR, following a modified ARM-PCR protocol, produced the TCRbeta library. TCRdb processed the multiplex PCR reads anew with MiXCR; each CDR3 protein has one entry. In the table there are roughly 48,000 distinct CDR3 sequences, 64% of which are singletons. The template was RNA from unsorted bulk tissue. More than 3 cm separated this lung sample from the edge of the tumor. Sequenced material: distant non-tumor lung tissue. These receptors originate from a woman in her 70s with non-small cell lung cancer.

This clonotype was seen at least ten times. This sequence joins TRBV30 and TRBJ1-1; a possible D gene is TRBD1 (5 bases). The CDR3 runs to 11 residues. Germline assignment: CDR1 GTSNPN and CDR2 SVGIG (reference sequence). The CDR3 DNA sequence: TGTGTGGGGGAGAGGAACACTGAAGCTTTCTTT. Amino acid sequence: CVGERNTEAFF.

A single count supports this clonotype. Lacking the conserved final phenylalanine or tryptophan, this CDR3 likely reflects a read error. The chain uses TRBV4-1 and TRBJ1-1; D unclear. Per germline, CDR1 MGHRA and CDR2 YSYEKL. The CDR3 sequence is 14 residues long. V lost 7 bases to trimming and J lost 1 base, with 13 bases between them. In DNA form, the CDR3 reads TGCGCCAGCACCACCCGGATAGAGAACACTGAAGCTTTCCTT. Its translation is CASTTRIENTEAFL.

As regards this clonotype: An end of the junction differs from the germline gene, which may be a read error. The chain employs TRBV5-4 and TRBJ2-1; D gene ambiguous. The V gene's germline CDR1 is SGHNT and CDR2 YYREEE (reference sequence). CDR3 length: 11 residues. The CDR3 loop reads CASSLVSVQFF. The CDR3 DNA reads TGTGCTAGCAGCTTGGTCAGTGTGCAGTTCTTC.

As concerns this clonotype: A much larger clone lies a single base off, so this may be a read error. The CDR3 DNA reads TGTGCCAGCAGTTACTCTACGGACTTGAGAGAAAAACTGTTTTTT. Protein sequence: CASSYSTDLREKLFF. The rearrangement uses TRBV6-5 and TRBJ1-4; D gene unclear. From germline, CDR1 is MNHEY and CDR2 SVGAGI. V was clipped by 0 bases and J by 8 bases, with 13 bases between them. CDR3 length: 15 residues.

Comment on this clonotype: This sequence may be a read error, since a much larger clone differs from it by one base. The chain carries TRBV30 and TRBJ2-7; D gene uncertain. The ends were cut back, 0 bases at V and 4 bases at J, with 13 bases in the middle. Germline CDR1 GTSNPN, CDR2 SVGIG (reference sequence). This CDR3 comprises 14 residues. The CDR3 sequence: CAWSVISGSYEQYF. CDR3 sequence (DNA): TGTGCCTGGAGTGTTATTTCGGGCTCGTACGAGCAGTACTTC.

This rearrangement joins TRBV12-3 or TRBV12-4 to TRBJ2-1; D perhaps matches TRBD2 (6 bases). Trimming took 10 bases from V and 13 from J, leaving 29 bases between them. This CDR3 spans 15 amino acids. The CDR3 spells CATQFLAGPYNKQFF. CDR3 in DNA: TGTGCCACCCAGTTTCTGGCGGGACCCTACAATAAACAGTTCTTC.

This clonotype appeared many times. The chain carries TRBV20-1 and TRBJ2-7; D may correspond to TRBD1 or TRBD2 (5 bases each). CDR1 and CDR2 (germline): DFQATT, SNEGSKA (reference sequence). V shed 0 bases and J shed 4 bases, with 13 bases lying between them. The CDR3 is 14 amino acids. Here the CDR3 DNA reads TGCAGTGCTAGAGATGGGGGTAGCTGGTACGAGCAGTACTTC. This gives the protein CSARDGGSWYEQYF.

This clonotype was recorded at least ten times. The chain links TRBV11-2 to TRBJ2-3; D not resolved. Germline assignment: CDR1 SGHAT and CDR2 FQNNGV. The CDR3 is made up of 14 amino acids. V lost 5 bases to trimming and J lost 2 bases, with 11 bases between them. The DNA for the CDR3 is TGTGCCAGCAGCCTCAGCAGAAACACAGATACGCAGTATTTT. Translated, it gives CASSLSRNTDTQYF. Full variable domain (remainder filled in from reference TRBV11-2 and TRBJ2-3): EAGVAQSPRYKIIEKRQSVAFWCNPISGHATLYWYQQILGQGPKLLIQFQNNGVVDDSQLPKDRFSAERLKGVDSTLKIQPAKLEDSAVYLCASSLSRNTDTQYFGPGTRLTVL.

As to this clonotype: A read error may produce the germline difference seen at one junction end. This chain uses TRBV30 with TRBJ2-3; TRBD1 aligns across 8 bases. CDR1 is GTSNPN and CDR2 is SVGIG in the germline V gene (reference sequence). This CDR3 spans 15 amino acids. This CDR3 reads CACTLQGEYTDTKYF. CDR3 in DNA: TGTGCCTGTACGTTACAGGGGGAATACACGGATACGAAGTATTTT.

Points on this clonotype: One end of the junction varies from germline; a read error may be responsible. This chain links TRBV6-5 with TRBJ1-1; D might be TRBD1 (5 bases). This CDR3 has 13 residues. Per the germline V gene, CDR1 is MNHEY and CDR2 is SVGAGI. This chain's CDR3 is CASNLNYRIEAFF. The CDR3 nucleotides read TGTGCCAGCAACCTCAATTACAGGATTGAAGCTTTTTTT.

This clonotype was seen at least ten times. V usage is TRBV10-3 and J usage is TRBJ2-1, with no clear D. The length of the CDR3 is 17 residues. CDR1 is ENHRY and CDR2 is SYGVKD in the germline V gene. V was shortened by 4 bases and J by 0 bases, with 16 bases between the two germline ends. The CDR3 is CAISGQALASSYNEQFF. CDR3 sequence (DNA): TGTGCCATCAGTGGCCAGGCCTTGGCGTCCTCCTACAATGAGCAGTTCTTC.

The genes are TRBV9 and TRBJ2-1; 8 bases are shared with TRBD1. V gave up 2 bases and J gave up 3 bases; unmatched junction bases: 4. CDR1 and CDR2 from the germline V gene are SGDLS and YYNGEE. The CDR3 contains 15 residues. The CDR3 here is CASSVQGADYNEQFF. In nucleotides, the CDR3 is TGTGCCAGCAGCGTTCAGGGGGCCGACTACAATGAGCAGTTCTTC.

In this sample, this clonotype turned up many times. J is TRBJ2-7 and V is TRBV6-2 or TRBV6-3; a weak D match, TRBD1 (5 bases). CDR3 size: 14 residues. CDR1 is MNHEY and CDR2 is SVGEGT in the germline V gene. The V end lost 4 bases, the J end lost 2 bases, and 12 bases lay between the germline ends. Here the CDR3 reads CASSWGLMTYEQYF. The CDR3 nucleotides read TGTGCCAGCAGTTGGGGCCTTATGACCTACGAGCAGTACTTC.

A note on this clonotype: This may be a read error, as it is one base from a much larger clone. The chain is built from TRBV6-2 or TRBV6-3 and TRBJ1-6; no definite D call. Germline CDR1 and CDR2: MNHEY and SVGEGT. The CDR3 runs 14 residues. CDR3 sequence reads: CASGYEGRRSPLHF. The CDR3 DNA reads as TGTGCCAGCGGTTACGAGGGAAGGAGATCACCCCTCCACTTT.

For this clonotype: Possible read error: a much larger clone is one base away. This chain joins TRBV30 and TRBJ1-1; weak D call: TRBD1 (5 bases). V was trimmed by 4 bases and J by 6 bases, leaving 21 bases between them. CDR1 and CDR2 (germline): GTSNPN, SVGIG (reference sequence). This CDR3 is 15 amino acids long. CDR3 region: CAWTHPQGRRAEAFF. DNA of the CDR3: TGTGCCTGGACCCACCCGCAGGGCAGGCGCGCTGAAGCTTTCTTT. Full variable domain (rest looked up from reference TRBV30 and TRBJ1-1): SQTIHQWPATLVQPVGSPLSLECTVEGTSNPNLYWYRQAAGRGLQLLFYSVGIGQISSEVPQNLSASRPQDRQFILSSKKLLLSDSGFYLCAWTHPQGRRAEAFFGQGTRLTVV.

This clonotype ranks as medium-sized (0.01 to 0.1%). The chain uses TRBV10-3 and TRBJ2-2; 8 bases match TRBD2. The germline CDR1 and CDR2 sequences are ENHRY and SYGVKD. With V trimmed by 8 bases and J by 3 bases, 2 bases remained unmatched. The CDR3 length is 13 residues. The CDR3 region has the DNA TGTGCCATCTCGCGGGAGGACACCGGGGAGCTGTTTTTT. Residues: CAISREDTGELFF.

Of note for this clonotype: Germline is not matched at one junction end, which may reflect a read error. The chain is built from TRBV19 and TRBJ1-1, with no clear D. The CDR3 runs to 15 residues. The germline V gene encodes CDR1 LNHDA and CDR2 SQIVND (reference sequence). Here the CDR3 reads CASRIDRRRNTEAFF. CDR3 sequence (DNA): TGTGCCAGTCGTATAGATCGGCGGAGGAACACTGAAGCTTTCTTT.

This clonotype showed up many times. The CDR3, as DNA: TGCGCCAGCACCTATGCGGGCTCTGGGGCCAACGTCCTGACTTTC. Residues: CASTYAGSGANVLTF. The chain has TRBV5-1 and TRBJ2-6; D possibly corresponds to TRBD2 (5 bases). V was pared by 6 bases and J by 0 bases, with 10 bases between. The germline V gene encodes CDR1 SGHRS and CDR2 YFSETQ. The CDR3 extends over 15 amino acids.

Comment on this clonotype: A much larger clone differs by one base, so this may be a read error. CDR3 sequence reads: CASSLRNPDGGSGNQPQHF. CDR3 nucleotide sequence: TGTGCCAGCAGTTTAAGGAATCCTGACGGGGGCTCGGGCAATCAGCCCCAGCATTTT. The chain carries TRBV28 and TRBJ1-5, with a possible D match to TRBD1 (6 bases). Trimming left V 2 bases short and J 2 bases short, with 22 bases between. CDR1 is MDHEN and CDR2 is SYDVKM in the germline V gene. The length of the CDR3 is 19 residues.

Turning to this clonotype: One end of the junction varies from germline; a read error may be responsible. The V call is TRBV12-3 or TRBV12-4, the J call TRBJ2-1; D uncertain. This CDR3 contains 13 residues. The CDR3 region has the DNA TGTGCCAGCAATCGCGATTGGTCTAATGAGGAGTTCTTC. This translates into CASNRDWSNEEFF.

There are many counts of this clonotype. The chain joins TRBV30 to TRBJ2-3; 9 nucleotides agree with TRBD2. This CDR3 has 16 amino acids. Germline values: CDR1 GTSNPN, CDR2 SVGIG (reference sequence). Trimming at V came to 0 bases and at J to 0 bases, leaving 4 bases not matched to a gene. CDR3 region: CAWSVRLAGSTDTQYF. CDR3 DNA sequence: TGTGCCTGGAGTGTACGGCTAGCGGGGAGCACAGATACGCAGTATTTT.

With regard to this clonotype: A read error may account for a junction end that differs from germline. The chain uses TRBV6-1 and TRBJ2-5; D is undetermined. Germline assignment: CDR1 MNHNS and CDR2 SASEGT. This CDR3 has 18 amino acids. CDR3 region: CASRGSKSPARYQEAQYF. The CDR3 DNA reads TGTGCCAGCAGAGGTTCAAAGAGTCCAGCCCGTTACCAAGAGGCCCAGTACTTC.